This TCR beta chain is drawn from a study of blood T cell repertoires in COVID-19. Study information: Nucleic acid was either cDNA or gDNA, and it came from T cells, B-cell-depleted T cells, or PBMCs.

This clone was counted a single time. Libraries were prepared by immunoSEQ multiplex PCR; TCRdb keeps only in-frame clonotypes and omits some of them. The repertoire includes about 75,000 clones, approximately 90% of them detected once, and roughly 6.7% sits in the top ten. What was sequenced was peripheral blood. The TCR was taken from a woman aged 70-85 years with acute or convalescent COVID-19.

The CDR3 bases are TGTGCCACCAGCCCCAAGTGGAGGGGTCGACAAGAGACCCAGTACTTC. Translated: CATSPKWRGRQETQYF. The chain employs TRBV24-1 and TRBJ2-5; D possibly corresponds to TRBD2 (6 bases). This CDR3 contains 16 residues. The germline gives CDR1 KGHDR, CDR2 SFDVKD. V was clipped by 7 bases and J by 2 bases, with 19 bases between them.